A selection of T cell receptor beta chains follows, all from one sample in a study of blood T cell repertoires in COVID-19. The assay was immunoSEQ multiplex PCR, and TCRdb's table has in-frame clones only and misses some. The top ten hold 3.5% to 4.5% of the sample, which has over 150,000 clones, over 60% seen once. Material for sequencing was peripheral blood. These receptors were taken from a woman older than 75 with acute or convalescent COVID-19. The CDR3 runs from the conserved cysteine through the conserved F or W. A D gene is named only where the DNA matches it firmly. The size entry is marked missing in some rows and otherwise reads once, few, many or a size class.

clone_size	d_call	v_call	j_call	cdr3_nt	cdr3_aa
.	TRBD2	TRBV20-1	TRBJ2-1	TGCAGTGCCAGTGGGACTAGCGGGGGGTTTGTAAATGAGCAGTTCTTC	CSASGTSGGFVNEQFF
.	TRBD1	TRBV5-5	TRBJ2-5	TGTGCCAGCAGCTACTCCGGGACAGGAACAGGGGAGACCCAGTACTTC	CASSYSGTGTGETQYF
.	.	TRBV12-3/TRBV12-4	TRBJ2-7	TGTGCCAGCAGCTTGAGGGATTCAGGCGAGCAGTACTTC	CASSLRDSGEQYF
.	TRBD1	TRBV18	TRBJ1-1	TGTGCCAGCTCCCCCCTGAGGGGGCGCGACACTGAAGCTTTCTTT	CASSPLRGRDTEAFF
.	TRBD2	TRBV5-1	TRBJ2-3	TGCGCCAGCAGCTCTGGTGGGACTACCACAGATACGCAGTATTTT	CASSSGGTTTDTQYF
.	.	TRBV19	TRBJ1-2	TGTGCCAGTAGACAGAACAGTAACTATGGCTACACCTTC	CASRQNSNYGYTF
.	TRBD1	TRBV5-5	TRBJ1-5	TGTGCCAGCAGCACGGGGACAGAGAATCAGCCCCAGCATTTT	CASSTGTENQPQHF
few	.	TRBV13	TRBJ2-4	TGTGCCAGCAGCTCAAATCGGGGGGCCAAAAACATTCAGTACTTC	CASSSNRGAKNIQYF
few	.	TRBV12-3/TRBV12-4	TRBJ1-1	TGTGCCAGCACACTAGGCGACACTGAAGCTTTCTTT	CASTLGDTEAFF
.	.	TRBV29-1	TRBJ1-1	TGCAGCGTTGCCCCCCCCGGGAACACTGAAGCTTTCTTT	CSVAPPGNTEAFF
few	.	TRBV30	TRBJ1-1	TGTGCCTGGAGTGTATCGTACACTGAAGCTTTCTTT	CAWSVSYTEAFF
.	TRBD1	TRBV4-2	TRBJ1-4	TGTGCCAGCAGCCAAGATACCGGGACAGGGGTCTTTAATGAAAAACTGTTTTTT	CASSQDTGTGVFNEKLFF
.	TRBD2	TRBV10-1	TRBJ2-3	TGCGCCAGCAGTAAGCGGGAGACAGATACGCAGTATTTT	CASSKRETDTQYF
.	.	TRBV10-3	TRBJ1-5	TGTGCCACCCGACAGGTAGTAGATCAGCCCCAGCATTTT	CATRQVVDQPQHF
.	.	TRBV11-3	TRBJ2-3	TGTGCCAGCAGCTTAGCCACTGCTACAGATACGCAGTATTTT	CASSLATATDTQYF
once	.	TRBV6-1	TRBJ1-2	TGTGCCAGCAGTGAGGACGGGAGAAACAACTATGGCTACACCTTC	CASSEDGRNNYGYTF
.	.	TRBV7-2	TRBJ1-1	TGTGCCAGCAGCTTCTTTCCCGAGATGGTGAACACTGAAGCTTTCTTT	CASSFFPEMVNTEAFF
.	TRBD1	TRBV10-3	TRBJ1-2	TGTGCCATCAGTGAGTCCCGGACAGGGGAAAGGGGCTACACCTTC	CAISESRTGERGYTF
.	.	TRBV19	TRBJ1-1	TGTGCCAGTAGTATATCCTCGGGTTCTGAAGCTTTCTTT	CASSISSGSEAFF
.	.	TRBV6-6	TRBJ1-2	TGTGCCAGCAGTCCCCTGCAGGGGTCGGTCTATGGCTACACCTTC	CASSPLQGSVYGYTF
.	.	TRBV11-2	TRBJ1-5	TGTGCCAGCAGCTTCGGGGAGGGTCAGCCCCAGCATTTT	CASSFGEGQPQHF
.	.	TRBV5-1	TRBJ2-2	TGCGCCAGCAGCTTGGCGCAGGAATCCGGGGAGCTGTTTTTT	CASSLAQESGELFF
.	.	TRBV30	TRBJ2-3	TGTGCCTGGGGGGACATTCGAGCCACAGATACGCAGTATTTT	CAWGDIRATDTQYF
.	TRBD2	TRBV6-2/TRBV6-3	TRBJ2-7	TGTGCCAGCAGTTCGCTAGCGGGGGGCCCAACCTACGAGCAGTACTTC	CASSSLAGGPTYEQYF
.	.	TRBV4-3	TRBJ2-3	TGCGCCAGCAGCCCGGGGTATACGCAGTATTTT	CASSPGYTQYF
once	TRBD1	TRBV10-2	TRBJ1-1	TGCGCCAGCAGGAGGACAGGGGAGAACACTGAAGCTTTCTTT	CASRRTGENTEAFF
.	.	TRBV9	TRBJ1-6	TGTGCCAGCAGCGTAGTACCCTCAGTTTCACCCCTCCACTTT	CASSVVPSVSPLHF
.	.	TRBV25-1	TRBJ1-3	TGTGCCAGCAGTCCCGGGGTTCCTAGCACCATATATTTT	CASSPGVPSTIYF
.	TRBD1	TRBV5-1	TRBJ2-1	TGCGCCAGCAGCTTAGGACAGGGATACAATGAGCAGTTCTTC	CASSLGQGYNEQFF
.	.	TRBV19	TRBJ2-1	TGTGCCAGTAGTATTACGGAGCGCTCCTACAATGAGCAGTTCTTC	CASSITERSYNEQFF
.	.	TRBV5-6	TRBJ2-7	TGTGCCAGCAGCTCGTTCGGGTTCGAGCAGTACTTC	CASSSFGFEQYF
few	.	TRBV7-2	TRBJ1-1	TGTGCCAGCAGCCCCCGGAGAGGTGCGGGGGACACTGAAGCTTTCTTT	CASSPRRGAGDTEAFF
.	.	TRBV2	TRBJ2-3	TGTGCCAGCAAAAAAATGAGTGGACTAAGCCTAGATACGCAGTATTTT	CASKKMSGLSLDTQYF
.	.	TRBV19	TRBJ1-1	TGTGCCAGTAGTCCTGGTCCGGGGGGGGCTTTCTTT	CASSPGPGGAFF
.	TRBD1	TRBV24-1	TRBJ1-1	TGTGCCACCGGGGACAGCCCGAACACTGAAGCTTTCTTT	CATGDSPNTEAFF
.	TRBD1	TRBV5-6	TRBJ2-5	TGTGCCAGCAGCGCGGACAGGGAAGAGACCCAGTACTTC	CASSADREETQYF
.	.	TRBV23-1	TRBJ2-7	TGCGCCAGCAGTGTTGACAGTATCTCCTACGAGCAGTACTTC	CASSVDSISYEQYF
few	TRBD1	TRBV19	TRBJ1-2	TGTGCCAGTAGTGATACAGGGGGCGCATTTTGGGACTATGGCTACACCTTC	CASSDTGGAFWDYGYTF
few	TRBD1	TRBV18	TRBJ1-1	TGTGCCAGCTCGGGGACAGGGCTCACTGAAGCTTTCTTT	CASSGTGLTEAFF
.	TRBD1	TRBV7-9	TRBJ2-7	TGTGCCGTCTCCGGGACAGCAACCTACGAGCAGTACTTC	CAVSGTATYEQYF
.	.	TRBV6-2/TRBV6-3	TRBJ1-2	TGTGCCAGCAGTTACGAAGGGGGACGTTATGGCTACACCTTC	CASSYEGGRYGYTF
.	TRBD2	TRBV18	TRBJ2-7	TGTGCCAGCTCAGCGGCGGGACTAGCCTACGAGCAGTACTTC	CASSAAGLAYEQYF
.	.	TRBV28	TRBJ2-7	TGTGCCAGCAGGCCGTCAGGCCCTACCTACGAGCAGTACTTC	CASRPSGPTYEQYF
once	TRBD2	TRBV19	TRBJ2-3	TGTGCCAGTAGTAAGATGGGACTAGCGGGGGCTACAGATACGCAGTATTTT	CASSKMGLAGATDTQYF
.	.	TRBV6-6	TRBJ1-5	TGTGCCAGCAGTCCGACAGGTTTTGGAAATAGCAATCAGCCCCAGCATTTT	CASSPTGFGNSNQPQHF
.	TRBD1	TRBV4-3	TRBJ1-4	TGCGCCAGCAGGGGACAGCCAAATGAAAAACTGTTTTTT	CASRGQPNEKLFF